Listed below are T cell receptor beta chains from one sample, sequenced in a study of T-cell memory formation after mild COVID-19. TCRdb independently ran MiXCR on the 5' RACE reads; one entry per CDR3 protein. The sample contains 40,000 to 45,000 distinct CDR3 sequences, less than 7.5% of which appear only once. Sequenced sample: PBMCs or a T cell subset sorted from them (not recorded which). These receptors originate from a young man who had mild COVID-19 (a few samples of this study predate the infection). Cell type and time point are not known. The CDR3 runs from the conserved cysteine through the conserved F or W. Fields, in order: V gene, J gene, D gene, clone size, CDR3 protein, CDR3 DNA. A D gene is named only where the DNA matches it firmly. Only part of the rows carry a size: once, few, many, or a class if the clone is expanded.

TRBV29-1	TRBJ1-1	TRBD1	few	CSVVKQGNMNTEAFF	TGCAGCGTTGTTAAACAGGGGAACATGAACACTGAAGCTTTCTTT
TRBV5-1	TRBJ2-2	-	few	CASSLPTASNTGELFF	TGCGCCAGCAGCTTGCCGACAGCCTCGAACACCGGGGAGCTGTTTTTT
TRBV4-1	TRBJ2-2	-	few	CASSPRDHTGELFF	TGCGCCAGCAGCCCCCGGGACCACACCGGGGAGCTGTTTTTT
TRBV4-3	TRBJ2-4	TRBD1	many	CASSPANRGHIQYF	TGCGCCAGCAGCCCCGCGAACAGGGGGCACATTCAGTACTTC
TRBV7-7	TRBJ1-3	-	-	CASSPSSGNTIYF	TGTGCCAGCAGCCCTAGCTCTGGAAACACCATATATTTT
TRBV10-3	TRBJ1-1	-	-	CAISEVQDTEAFF	TGTGCCATCAGTGAGGTCCAGGACACTGAAGCTTTCTTT
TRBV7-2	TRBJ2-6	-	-	CASSFRRGGFPSGANVLTF	TGTGCCAGCAGCTTCCGTCGCGGAGGATTCCCCTCTGGGGCCAACGTCCTGACTTTC
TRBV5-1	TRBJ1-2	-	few	CASSLAEGTAGYTF	TGCGCCAGCAGCTTGGCCGAGGGGACGGCTGGCTACACCTTC
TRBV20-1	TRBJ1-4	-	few	CSARRRVSEKLFF	TGCAGTGCTAGGAGGCGGGTTAGCGAAAAACTGTTTTTT
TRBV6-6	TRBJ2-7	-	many	CASSRATGSYEQYF	TGTGCCAGCAGTCGAGCGACAGGCTCCTACGAGCAGTACTTC
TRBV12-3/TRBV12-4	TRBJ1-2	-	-	CASSFLGQYYGYTF	TGTGCCAGCAGTTTTCTCGGGCAGTACTATGGCTACACCTTC
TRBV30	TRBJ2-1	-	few	CAWNPQSVEQFF	TGTGCCTGGAACCCACAGTCTGTGGAGCAGTTCTTC
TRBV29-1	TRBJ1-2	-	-	CSVHRAGYTF	TGCAGCGTGCACAGGGCTGGCTACACCTTC
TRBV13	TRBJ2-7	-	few	CASSLERPGASSYEQYF	TGTGCCAGCAGCTTAGAACGCCCGGGTGCTAGCTCCTACGAGCAGTACTTC
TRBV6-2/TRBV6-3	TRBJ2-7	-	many	CASSYSTVRRGEQYF	TGTGCCAGCAGTTACTCTACCGTTCGCCGGGGGGAGCAGTACTTC
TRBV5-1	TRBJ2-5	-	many	CASSLMLGGQETQYF	TGCGCCAGCAGCTTGATGTTGGGTGGCCAAGAGACCCAGTACTTC
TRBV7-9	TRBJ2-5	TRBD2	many	CASSYKRLAGGPRSQETQYF	TGTGCCAGCAGCTATAAAAGACTAGCGGGGGGTCCACGGTCCCAAGAGACCCAGTACTTC
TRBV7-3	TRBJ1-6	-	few	CASSRQRDSPLHF	TGTGCCAGCAGCCGACAGAGAGATTCACCCCTCCACTTT
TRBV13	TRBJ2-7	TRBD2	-	CASRFSGGAYEQYF	TGTGCCAGCAGATTCAGCGGGGGGGCCTACGAGCAGTACTTC
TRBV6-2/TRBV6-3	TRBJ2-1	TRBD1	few	CASTYRGYNEQFF	TGTGCCAGCACGTACAGGGGATACAATGAGCAGTTCTTC
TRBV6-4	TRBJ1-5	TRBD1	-	CASSDPGQGCQPQHF	TGTGCCAGCAGTGATCCGGGACAGGGATGTCAGCCCCAGCATTTT
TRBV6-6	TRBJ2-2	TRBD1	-	CASGETGARTGELFF	TGTGCCAGCGGGGAGACAGGGGCAAGGACCGGGGAGCTGTTTTTT
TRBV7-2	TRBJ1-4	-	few	CASTTGKANEKLFF	TGTGCCAGCACGACCGGGAAGGCTAATGAAAAACTGTTTTTT
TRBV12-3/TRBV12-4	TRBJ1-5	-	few	CASSLNLNQPQHF	TGTGCCAGCAGTTTAAATCTGAATCAGCCCCAGCATTTT
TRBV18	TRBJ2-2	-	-	CASSPQQGDTGELFF	TGTGCCAGCTCACCACAGCAGGGAGACACCGGGGAGCTGTTTTTT
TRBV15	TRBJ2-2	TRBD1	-	CATSRNRGSGELFF	TGTGCCACCAGCAGAAACAGGGGGTCCGGGGAGCTGTTTTTT
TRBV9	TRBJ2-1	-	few	CASSPRTVSYNEQFF	TGTGCCAGCAGCCCCCGGACGGTCTCCTACAATGAGCAGTTCTTC
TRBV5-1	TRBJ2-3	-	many	CASSLGITDTQYF	TGCGCCAGCAGCTTGGGGATAACAGATACGCAGTATTTT
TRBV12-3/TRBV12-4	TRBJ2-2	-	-	CASSLSRAGELFF	TGTGCCAGCAGTTTAAGCCGGGCCGGGGAGCTGTTTTTT
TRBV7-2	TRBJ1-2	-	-	CASSFHYGYTF	TGTGCCAGCAGCTTTCACTATGGCTACACCTTC
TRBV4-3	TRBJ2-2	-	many	CASSQESPQAGELFF	TGCGCCAGCAGCCAAGAATCTCCGCAGGCCGGGGAGCTGTTTTTT
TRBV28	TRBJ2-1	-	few	CASSPPLPVGEQFF	TGTGCCAGCAGTCCTCCCTTGCCGGTGGGTGAGCAGTTCTTC
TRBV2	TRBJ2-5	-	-	CASSSEVETQYF	TGTGCCAGCAGCTCGGAGGTAGAGACCCAGTACTTC
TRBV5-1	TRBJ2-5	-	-	CASSLEGYRETQYF	TGCGCCAGCAGCTTGGAAGGGTATCGCGAGACCCAGTACTTC
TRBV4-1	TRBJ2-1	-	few	CASSQERSVLNNEQFF	TGCGCCAGCAGCCAAGAACGTTCGGTACTGAACAATGAGCAGTTCTTC